This T cell receptor (beta chain) comes out of a study of beta chain features in type 1 diabetes. For the study at large: No age, gender or cell yield differences were seen between patients and healthy donors.

Cells sorted by CD45RO/CCR7/CD25/CD127/CD95/CD27 comprised CD4+ naive, central memory, regulatory and stem cell-like memory cells. The CDR3 extends over 17 amino acids. V lost 0 bases to trimming and J lost 0 bases, with 15 bases between them. CDR1 and CDR2 from the germline V gene are SGHTS and YDEGEE. Worth noting for this clone: Antigen unknown.

Study-wide findings and caveats: A potential PCR bias toward shorter templates would be equal in patient and control samples.

Since all of the isolated RNA was reverse transcribed, expressed TCRB transcripts were what got sequenced. Some clones are missing from TCRdb's copy, which holds only in-frame ones; the method was immunoSEQ multiplex PCR. The top ten hold 0.02% to 0.03% of the sample, which has 970,000 or so clones, 15% to 20% seen once. The TCR was taken from a woman younger than 35 in good health. This chain uses TRBV5-8 with TRBJ1-1; D not certain. Sequencing input: naive CD4+ T cells from blood. The CDR3 DNA reads TGTGCCAGCAGCTTGGCCCTCCGTCGGAGCTTGAACACTGAAGCTTTCTTT. Translation: CASSLALRRSLNTEAFF.